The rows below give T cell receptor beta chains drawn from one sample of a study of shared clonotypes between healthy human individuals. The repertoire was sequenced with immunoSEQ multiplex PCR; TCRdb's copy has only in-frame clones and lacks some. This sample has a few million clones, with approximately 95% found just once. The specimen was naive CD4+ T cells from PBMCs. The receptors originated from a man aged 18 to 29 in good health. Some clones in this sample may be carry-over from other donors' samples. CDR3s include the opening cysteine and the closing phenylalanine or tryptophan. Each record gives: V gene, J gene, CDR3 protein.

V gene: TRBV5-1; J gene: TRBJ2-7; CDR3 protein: CASSLKGLAGGPFPYEQYF
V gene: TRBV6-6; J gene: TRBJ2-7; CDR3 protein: CASRDRGAYEQYF
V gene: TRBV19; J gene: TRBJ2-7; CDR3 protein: CASSIPPGQNPREQYF
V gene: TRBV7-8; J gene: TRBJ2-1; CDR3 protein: CASSLIPGYNEQFF
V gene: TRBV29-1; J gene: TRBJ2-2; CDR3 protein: CSVEHRGQGYTGELFF
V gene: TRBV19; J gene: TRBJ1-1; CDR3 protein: CASSRNTGGTEAFF
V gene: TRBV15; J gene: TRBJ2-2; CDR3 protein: CATSRQTGYTGELFF
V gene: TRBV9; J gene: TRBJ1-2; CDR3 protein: CASSVGSGANYGYTF
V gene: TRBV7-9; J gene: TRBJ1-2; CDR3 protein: CASSLAGTRQGYTF
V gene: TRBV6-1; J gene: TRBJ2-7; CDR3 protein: CASSEGQGVEQYF
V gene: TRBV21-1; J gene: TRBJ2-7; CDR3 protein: CASSKETRTYEQYF
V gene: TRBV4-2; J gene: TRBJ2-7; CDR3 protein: CASSRARDSSYEQYF
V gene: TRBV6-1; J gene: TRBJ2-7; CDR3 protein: CASSEGISDSRPREQYF
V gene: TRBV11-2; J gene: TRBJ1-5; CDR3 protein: CASSSTVGDQPQHF
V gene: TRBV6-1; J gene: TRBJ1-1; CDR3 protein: CASKWGTEAFF
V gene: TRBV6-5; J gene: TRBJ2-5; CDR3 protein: CASSYSGRETQYF
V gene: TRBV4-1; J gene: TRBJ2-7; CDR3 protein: CASSPTGAYSYEQYF
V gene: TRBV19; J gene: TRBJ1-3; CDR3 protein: CASSQGALFSGNTIYF
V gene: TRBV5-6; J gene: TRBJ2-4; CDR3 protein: CASSPVGGAKNIQYF
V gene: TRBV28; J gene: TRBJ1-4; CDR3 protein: CASSLFGQGKKLFF
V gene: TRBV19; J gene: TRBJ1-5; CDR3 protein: CASNNPGGNQPQHF
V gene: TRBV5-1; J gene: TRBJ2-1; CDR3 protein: CASSRGQGAVDEQFF
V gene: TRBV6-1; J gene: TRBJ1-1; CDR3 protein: CASSFTGGVTEAFF
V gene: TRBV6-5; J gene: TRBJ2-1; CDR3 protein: CASRTSGTYEQFF
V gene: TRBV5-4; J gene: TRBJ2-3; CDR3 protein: CASSLSTGPTDTQYF
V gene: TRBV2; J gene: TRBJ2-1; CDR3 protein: CASSDLSQLPYNEQFF
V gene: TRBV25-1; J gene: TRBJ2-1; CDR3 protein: CATRRGPTGEQFF
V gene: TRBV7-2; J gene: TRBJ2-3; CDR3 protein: CASSFNPTDTQYF
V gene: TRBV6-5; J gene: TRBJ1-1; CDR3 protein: CASGRRRAFF
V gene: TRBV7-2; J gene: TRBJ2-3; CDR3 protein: CASSSRALTDTQYF
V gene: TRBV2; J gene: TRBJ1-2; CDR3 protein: CASSTGRYGYTF
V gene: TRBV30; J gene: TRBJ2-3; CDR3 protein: CAWSSGTSTDTQYF
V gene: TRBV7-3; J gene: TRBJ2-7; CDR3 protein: CASSRNRLAGANEQYF
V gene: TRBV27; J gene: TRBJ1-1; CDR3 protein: CASSFGGRGTEAFF
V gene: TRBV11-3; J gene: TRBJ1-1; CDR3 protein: CASSRQGGNTEAFF
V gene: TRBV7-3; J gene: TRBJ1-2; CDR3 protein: CASSLGQGYGYTF
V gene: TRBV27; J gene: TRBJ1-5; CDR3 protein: CASRTRGGNQPQHF
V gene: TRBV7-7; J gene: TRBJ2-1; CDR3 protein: CASSPTSGSRVEQFF
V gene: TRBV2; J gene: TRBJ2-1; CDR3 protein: CASSGEGVTEQFF
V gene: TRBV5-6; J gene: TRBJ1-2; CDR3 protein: CASSPDRGLGTF
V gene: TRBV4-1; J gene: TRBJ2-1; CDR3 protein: CASSQAGLAAGERNEQFF
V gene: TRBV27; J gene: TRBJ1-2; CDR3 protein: CASSSDRGPGGYTF
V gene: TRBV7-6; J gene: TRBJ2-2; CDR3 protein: CASSRTGANTGELFF
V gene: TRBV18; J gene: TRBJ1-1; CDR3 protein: CASSLYPNTEAFF
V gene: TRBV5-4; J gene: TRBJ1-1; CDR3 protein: CASSLAPFGGTEAFF
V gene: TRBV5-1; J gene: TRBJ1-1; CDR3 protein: CASSFTGTNTEAFF
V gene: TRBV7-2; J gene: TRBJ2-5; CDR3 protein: CASSNRGETQYF
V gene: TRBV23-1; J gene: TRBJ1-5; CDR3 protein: CASSRVSDSNQPQHF
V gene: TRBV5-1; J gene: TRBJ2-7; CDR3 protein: CASSLATGEQYF
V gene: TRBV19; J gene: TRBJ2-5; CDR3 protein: CASSIEETQYF
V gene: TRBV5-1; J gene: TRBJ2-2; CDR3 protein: CASTGTGNTGELFF
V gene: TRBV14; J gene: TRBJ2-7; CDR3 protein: CASSQDLSLAGVPYEQYF
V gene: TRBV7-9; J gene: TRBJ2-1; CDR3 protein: CASSSSSAQSRQFF
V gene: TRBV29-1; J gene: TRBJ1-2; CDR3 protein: CSVEGVSWPAGQVFPNYGYTF
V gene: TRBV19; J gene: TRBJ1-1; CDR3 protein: CASSIMSRGPEAFF